The source of this T cell receptor beta chain is a study of blood T cell repertoires in COVID-19. This clone showed up just once. Original methodology: Scientists estimated how many nucleated cells there were by amplifying reference gene primers. Profiling relied on immunoSEQ multiplex PCR, and the TCRdb table lists in-frame clones only, not all of them. V, J and clone size were drawn from that table, and D and trimming were deduced from the DNA. This sample has under 200,000 clones, with more than 75% found just once. Germline assignment: CDR1 MNHEY and CDR2 SVGAGI. V shed 7 bases, J shed 0 bases, and the junction held 8 bases outside the gene matches. This CDR3 contains 15 residues.

This sequence was found in a middle-aged man with active or convalescent COVID-19. V gene TRBV6-5 combines with J gene TRBJ2-7; TRBD2 matches 8 bases. Sequencing was performed on peripheral blood. Here the CDR3 reads CASIRGGFGSYEQYF. As DNA, the CDR3 is TGTGCCAGCATTCGGGGGGGGTTTGGCTCCTACGAGCAGTACTTC.